The clone carrying this T cell receptor beta chain was detected a few times. Per the original methods: Reference gene primers were amplified, and this amplification served to estimate nucleated cell counts. Data came from immunoSEQ multiplex PCR; TCRdb stores just in-frame clones and leaves some out. V and J calls and clone size are those listed in that table; D and trimming were worked out from the DNA. The table includes some 180,000 clones, over 75% detected once. These data originate in a study of blood T cell repertoires in COVID-19. In the study overall: Samples of COVID-19 (acute and convalescent) were obtained from the United States, Italy and Spain. T cells, B-cell-depleted T cells, or PBMCs supplied cDNA or gDNA.

The CDR3 extends over 12 amino acids. V gave up 8 bases and J gave up 2 bases, with 9 bases separating them. The chain is built from TRBV12-3 or TRBV12-4 and TRBJ2-5, with D uncertain. The sample was peripheral blood. The TCR originated in a man aged 50-60 years who had recovered from COVID-19. In nucleotides, the CDR3 is TGTGCCAGCGGCCTCAAGCAAGAGACCCAGTACTTC. The encoded protein is CASGLKQETQYF.